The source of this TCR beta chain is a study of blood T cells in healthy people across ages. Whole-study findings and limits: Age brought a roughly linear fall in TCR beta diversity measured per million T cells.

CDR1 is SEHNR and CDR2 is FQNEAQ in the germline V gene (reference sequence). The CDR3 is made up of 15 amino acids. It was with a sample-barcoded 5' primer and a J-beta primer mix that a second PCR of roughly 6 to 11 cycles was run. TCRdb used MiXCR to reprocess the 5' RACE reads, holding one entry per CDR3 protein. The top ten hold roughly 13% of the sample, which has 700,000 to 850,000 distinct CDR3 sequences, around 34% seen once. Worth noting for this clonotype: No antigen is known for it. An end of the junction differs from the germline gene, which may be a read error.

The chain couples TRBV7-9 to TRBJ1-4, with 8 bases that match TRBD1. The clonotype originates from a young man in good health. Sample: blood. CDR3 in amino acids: CACSPGQGLNEKLFF. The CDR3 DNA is TGTGCCTGCAGCCCAGGACAGGGTTTAAATGAAAAACTGTTTTTT.